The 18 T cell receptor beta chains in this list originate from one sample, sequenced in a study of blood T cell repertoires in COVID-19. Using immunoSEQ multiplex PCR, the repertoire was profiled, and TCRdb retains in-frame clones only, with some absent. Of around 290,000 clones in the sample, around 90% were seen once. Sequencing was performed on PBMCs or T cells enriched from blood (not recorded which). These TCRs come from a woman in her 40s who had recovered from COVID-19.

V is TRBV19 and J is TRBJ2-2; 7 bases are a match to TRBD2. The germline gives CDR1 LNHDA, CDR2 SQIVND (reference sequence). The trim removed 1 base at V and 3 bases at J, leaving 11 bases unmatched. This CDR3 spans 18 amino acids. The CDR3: CASSIAPLERGYTGELFF. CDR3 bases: TGTGCCAGTAGTATAGCCCCTTTGGAGCGGGGATACACCGGGGAGCTGTTTTTT.

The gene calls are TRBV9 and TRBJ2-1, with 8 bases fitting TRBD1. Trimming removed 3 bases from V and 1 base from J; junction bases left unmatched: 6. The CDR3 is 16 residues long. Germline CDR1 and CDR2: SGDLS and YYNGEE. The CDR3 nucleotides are TGTGCCAGCAGCGCTCCATACAGGGGGTCCTACAATGAGCAGTTCTTC. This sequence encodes CASSAPYRGSYNEQFF. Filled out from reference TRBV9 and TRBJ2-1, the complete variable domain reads DSGVTQTPKHLITATGQRVTLRCSPRSGDLSVYWYQQSLDQGLQFLIQYYNGEERAKGNILERFSAQQFPDLHSELNLSSLELGDSALYFCASSAPYRGSYNEQFFGPGTRLTVL.

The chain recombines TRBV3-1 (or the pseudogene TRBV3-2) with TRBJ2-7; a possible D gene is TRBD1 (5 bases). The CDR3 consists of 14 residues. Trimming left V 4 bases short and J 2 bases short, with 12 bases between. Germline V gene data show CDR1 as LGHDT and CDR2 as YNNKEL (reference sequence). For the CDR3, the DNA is TGTGCCAGCAGCCCTAACAGGAGTCCCTACGAGCAGTACTTC. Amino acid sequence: CASSPNRSPYEQYF.

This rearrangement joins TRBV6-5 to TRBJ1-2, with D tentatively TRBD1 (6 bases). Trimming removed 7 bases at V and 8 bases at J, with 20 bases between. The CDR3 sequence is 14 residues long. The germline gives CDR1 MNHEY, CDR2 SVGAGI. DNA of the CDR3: TGTGCCAGCATCCTACTAGGGGGGGCTCGAGGCTACACCTTC. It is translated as CASILLGGARGYTF.

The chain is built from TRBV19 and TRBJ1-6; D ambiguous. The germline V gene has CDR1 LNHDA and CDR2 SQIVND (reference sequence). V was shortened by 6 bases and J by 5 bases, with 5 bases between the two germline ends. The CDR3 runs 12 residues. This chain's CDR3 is CASSFDNSPLHF. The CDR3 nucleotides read TGTGCCAGTAGCTTCGATAATTCACCCCTCCACTTT. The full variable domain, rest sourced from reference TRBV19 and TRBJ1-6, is DGGITQSPKYLFRKEGQNVTLSCEQNLNHDAMYWYRQDPGQGLRLIYYSQIVNDFQKGDIAEGYSVSREKKESFPLTVTSAQKNPTAFYLCASSFDNSPLHFGNGTRLTVT.

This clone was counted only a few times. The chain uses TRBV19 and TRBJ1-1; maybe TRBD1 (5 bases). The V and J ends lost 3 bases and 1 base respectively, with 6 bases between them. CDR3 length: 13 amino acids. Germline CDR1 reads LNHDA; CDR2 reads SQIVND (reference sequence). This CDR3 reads CASSMQGNTEAFF. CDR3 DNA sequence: TGTGCCAGTAGTATGCAGGGGAACACTGAAGCTTTCTTT.

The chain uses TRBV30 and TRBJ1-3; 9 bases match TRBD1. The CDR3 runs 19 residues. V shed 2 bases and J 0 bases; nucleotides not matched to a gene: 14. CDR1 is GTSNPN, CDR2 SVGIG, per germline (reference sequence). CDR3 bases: TGTGCCTGGAGTTCGGACAGGGGCCCTATTCTTTCCTCTGGAAACACCATATATTTT. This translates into CAWSSDRGPILSSGNTIYF.

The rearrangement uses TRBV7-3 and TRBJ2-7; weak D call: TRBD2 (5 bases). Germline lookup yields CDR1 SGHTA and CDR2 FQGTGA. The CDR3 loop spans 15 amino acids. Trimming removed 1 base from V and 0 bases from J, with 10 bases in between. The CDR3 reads CASSLSAGLSYEQYF. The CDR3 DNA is TGTGCCAGCAGCTTAAGCGCTGGACTCTCCTACGAGCAGTACTTC.

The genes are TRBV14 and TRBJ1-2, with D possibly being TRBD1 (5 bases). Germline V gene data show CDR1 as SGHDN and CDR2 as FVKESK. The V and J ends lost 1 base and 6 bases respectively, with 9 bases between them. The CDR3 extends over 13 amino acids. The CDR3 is CASSQVKGNGYTF. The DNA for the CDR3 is TGTGCCAGCAGCCAAGTTAAGGGGAATGGCTACACCTTC.

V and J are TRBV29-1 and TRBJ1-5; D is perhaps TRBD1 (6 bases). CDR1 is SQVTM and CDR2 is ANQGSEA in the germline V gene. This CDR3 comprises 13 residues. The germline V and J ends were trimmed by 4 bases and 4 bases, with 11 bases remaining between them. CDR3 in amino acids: CSVVGQGNQPQHF. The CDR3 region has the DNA TGCAGCGTTGTCGGTCAGGGGAATCAGCCCCAGCATTTT.

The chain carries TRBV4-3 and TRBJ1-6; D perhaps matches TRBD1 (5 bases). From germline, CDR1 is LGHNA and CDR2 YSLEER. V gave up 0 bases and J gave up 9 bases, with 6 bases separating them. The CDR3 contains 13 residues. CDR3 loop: CASSQDQGSPLHF. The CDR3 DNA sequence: TGCGCCAGCAGCCAAGACCAGGGTTCACCCCTCCACTTT.

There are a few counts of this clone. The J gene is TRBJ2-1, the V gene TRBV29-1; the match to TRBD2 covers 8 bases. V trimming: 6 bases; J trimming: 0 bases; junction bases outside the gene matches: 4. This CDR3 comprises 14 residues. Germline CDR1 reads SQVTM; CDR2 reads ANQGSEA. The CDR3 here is CSVISGTSYNEQFF. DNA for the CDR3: TGCAGCGTCATTAGCGGGACCTCCTACAATGAGCAGTTCTTC.

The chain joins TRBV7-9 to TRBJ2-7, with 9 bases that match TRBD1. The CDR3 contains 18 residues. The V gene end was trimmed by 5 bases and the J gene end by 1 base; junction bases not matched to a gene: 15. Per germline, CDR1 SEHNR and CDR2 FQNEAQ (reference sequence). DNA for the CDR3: TGTGCCAGCAGCCCGACCGGGACAGGGAATTGGGGGTCCTACGAGCAGTACTTC. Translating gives CASSPTGTGNWGSYEQYF.

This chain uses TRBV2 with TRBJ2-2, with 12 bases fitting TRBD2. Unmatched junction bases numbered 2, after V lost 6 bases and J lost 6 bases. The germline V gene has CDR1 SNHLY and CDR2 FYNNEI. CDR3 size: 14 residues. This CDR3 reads CASRLAGGPGELFF. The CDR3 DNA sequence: TGTGCCAGCAGGCTAGCGGGAGGGCCCGGGGAGCTGTTTTTT.

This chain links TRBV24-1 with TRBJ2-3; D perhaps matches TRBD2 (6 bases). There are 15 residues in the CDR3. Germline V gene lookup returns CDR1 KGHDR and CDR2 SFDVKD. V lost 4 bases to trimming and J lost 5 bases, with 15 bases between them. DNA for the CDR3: TGTGCCACCAGTGACTCGGAGGGGTCAGGAGATACGCAGTATTTT. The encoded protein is CATSDSEGSGDTQYF.

The CDR3 sequence is CASSIQGQGSGEQYF. The CDR3 DNA follows: TGTGCCAGTAGTATACAGGGACAGGGTTCGGGCGAGCAGTACTTC. The rearrangement joins TRBV19 to TRBJ2-7; 9 bases agree with TRBD1. This CDR3 has 15 amino acids. Germline V gene sequence: CDR1 LNHDA, CDR2 SQIVND (reference sequence). J lost 6 bases, V lost 2 bases, and 8 bases had no gene match.

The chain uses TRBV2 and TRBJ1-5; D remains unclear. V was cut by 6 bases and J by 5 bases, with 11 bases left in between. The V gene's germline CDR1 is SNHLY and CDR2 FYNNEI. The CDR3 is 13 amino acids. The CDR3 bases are TGTGCCAGCAGGCGAACCACGGATCAGCCCCAGCATTTT. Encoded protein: CASRRTTDQPQHF.

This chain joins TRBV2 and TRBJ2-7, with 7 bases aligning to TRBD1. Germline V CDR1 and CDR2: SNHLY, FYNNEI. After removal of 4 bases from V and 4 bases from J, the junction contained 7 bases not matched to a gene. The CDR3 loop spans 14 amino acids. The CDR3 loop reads CASSGQGIFYEQYF. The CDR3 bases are TGTGCCAGCAGTGGACAGGGAATTTTTTACGAGCAGTACTTC.